The entry that follows covers one T cell receptor beta chain sequence. The antigen remains undetermined. The sample comes from a study of T cell repertoires in cytomegalovirus infection. Across the study: The study used recently identified HLA-C-restricted and well-studied HLA-B-restricted CMV epitopes. Evidence of both CMV infection and a matching HLA type came from public TCR beta signatures.

TCRdb reprocessed the reads with MiXCR, giving one entry per CDR3 protein. The table lists 250,000 to 300,000 distinct CDR3 sequences, less than 25% of them singletons. The CDR3 is 14 residues long. Germline loops: CDR1 SGHNT, CDR2 YENEEA. V gave up 3 bases and J gave up 0 bases, with 8 bases separating them. Study-wide points: The ex vivo response was dominated by HLA-C-restricted CMV-specific TCR beta clonotypes.

The receptor was derived from a human donor in good health (CMV status not recorded). Some clones in this sample may be carry-over from other donors' samples. Sequences were derived from cultured PBMCs, sampled from culture after CMV antigen stimulation. The chain joins TRBV11-3 to TRBJ1-1; no clear D gene. CDR3 region: CASSFEGMNTEAFF. In nucleotides, the CDR3 is TGTGCCAGCAGCTTCGAGGGCATGAACACTGAAGCTTTCTTT.